These T cell receptor beta chains were read from a single sample in a study of blood T cell repertoires in COVID-19. Clones were sequenced by immunoSEQ multiplex PCR, and TCRdb holds only the in-frame ones, with some missing. This table holds 400,000 to 450,000 clones, more than 80% found once. Sequenced input: PBMCs or T cells enriched from blood (not recorded which). These receptors originate from a man in his thirties or forties who had recovered from COVID-19. The CDR3 runs from the conserved cysteine through the conserved F or W. A D gene is named only where the DNA matches it firmly. Expanded clones are given a class, and other clones once, few, many or no size at all.

>NA|TRBV14|TRBJ1-2|NA
CASSPASRGLGGYTF
TGTGCCAGCAGCCCCGCTTCGCGGGGCCTTGGTGGCTACACCTTC
>TRBD1|TRBV5-1|TRBJ2-2|NA
CASSAGTGGFGTGELFF
TGCGCCAGCAGCGCCGGGACAGGGGGATTTGGCACCGGGGAGCTGTTTTTT
>TRBD2|TRBV24-1|TRBJ2-1|NA
CATSDFDSGKQFF
TGTGCCACCAGTGATTTTGACAGCGGGAAGCAGTTCTTC
>NA|TRBV5-1|TRBJ2-7|NA
CASSLDRPAEQYF
TGCGCCAGCAGCTTGGACAGGCCTGCCGAGCAGTACTTC
>NA|TRBV29-1|TRBJ1-2|NA
CSVEGQGGHGYTF
TGCAGCGTTGAAGGCCAGGGAGGACATGGCTACACCTTC
>NA|TRBV3-1/TRBV3-2|TRBJ2-1|NA
CASSHGGNEQFF
TGTGCCAGCAGCCACGGAGGCAATGAGCAGTTCTTC
>TRBD2|TRBV9|TRBJ2-3|NA
CASSVVAGGTDTQYF
TGTGCCAGCAGCGTAGTGGCGGGAGGCACAGATACGCAGTATTTT
>TRBD2|TRBV19|TRBJ2-4|few
CASSISTGGAKNIQYF
TGTGCCAGTAGTATATCGACGGGAGGAGCCAAAAACATTCAGTACTTC
>NA|TRBV18|TRBJ2-2|once
CASSPLASVTGELFF
TGTGCCAGCTCACCTCTTGCTAGCGTCACCGGGGAGCTGTTTTTT
>NA|TRBV7-9|TRBJ2-7|NA
CASSSRLTGSYTEQYF
TGTGCCAGCAGCTCCCGTCTAACAGGTTCCTACACAGAGCAGTACTTC
>TRBD1|TRBV9|TRBJ2-7|NA
CASSVGQGVYEQYF
TGTGCCAGCAGCGTGGGACAGGGAGTCTACGAGCAGTACTTC
>TRBD1|TRBV5-5|TRBJ1-1|once
CASSPLTGGITEAFF
TGTGCCAGCAGCCCCCTTACAGGGGGTATCACTGAAGCTTTCTTT
>NA|TRBV27|TRBJ2-7|once
CASSLFQGYEQYF
TGTGCCAGCAGTTTATTTCAGGGCTACGAGCAGTACTTC
>NA|TRBV4-1|TRBJ1-6|NA
CASSYQTYNSPLHF
TGCGCCAGCAGCTACCAGACTTATAATTCACCCCTCCACTTT
>NA|TRBV3-1/TRBV3-2|TRBJ1-1|NA
CASSQEGSGARTEAFF
TGTGCCAGCAGCCAAGAAGGGTCTGGGGCGAGAACTGAAGCTTTCTTT
>TRBD1|TRBV28|TRBJ2-7|NA
CASSPDRAPPYEQYF
TGTGCCAGCAGCCCCGACAGGGCTCCTCCCTACGAGCAGTACTTC
>NA|TRBV10-3|TRBJ1-1|NA
CATTGESTEAFF
TGTGCCACCACCGGGGAGTCGACTGAAGCTTTCTTT
>TRBD2|TRBV2|TRBJ2-7|NA
CASKRLAGEYEQYF
TGTGCCAGCAAAAGACTAGCGGGAGAGTACGAGCAGTACTTC
>NA|TRBV19|TRBJ2-1|NA
CASSISGTPYNEQFF
TGTGCCAGTAGTATCAGCGGGACACCTTACAATGAGCAGTTCTTC
>NA|TRBV19|TRBJ2-1|NA
CASSPLRDLNNIGNEQFF
TGTGCCAGTAGCCCCCTCCGGGACTTGAACAATATCGGCAATGAGCAGTTCTTC
>TRBD2|TRBV25-1|TRBJ2-7|NA
CATQGGGRVVGEQYF
TGTGCCACGCAGGGAGGCGGGAGGGTGGTTGGAGAGCAGTACTTC
>NA|TRBV14|TRBJ2-1|NA
CASSQEEAGSNEQFF
TGTGCCAGCAGCCAAGAAGAGGCAGGGTCCAATGAGCAGTTCTTC
>NA|TRBV27|TRBJ1-6|NA
CASSPGRTDYSPLHF
TGTGCCAGCAGTCCCGGGAGGACAGATTATTCACCCCTCCACTTT
>TRBD1|TRBV2|TRBJ2-7|NA
CASKRTGHEQYF
TGTGCCAGCAAAAGGACAGGGCACGAGCAGTACTTC
>TRBD2|TRBV14|TRBJ2-3|few
CASSQGLAIRTDTQYF
TGTGCCAGCAGCCAGGGACTAGCGATCCGCACAGATACGCAGTATTTT
>NA|TRBV21-1|TRBJ1-2|NA
CASSKTGRDGYTF
TGTGCCAGCAGCAAAACGGGCAGGGATGGCTACACCTTC
>NA|TRBV19|TRBJ1-3|NA
CASSRTTVLNTIYF
TGTGCCAGTAGTAGAACGACAGTACTCAACACCATATATTTT
>NA|TRBV5-1|TRBJ1-1|NA
CASSLEAGRAEAFF
TGCGCCAGCAGCTTGGAGGCAGGTCGCGCTGAAGCTTTCTTT
>TRBD1|TRBV4-1|TRBJ1-1|NA
CASSQPRTGLRTEAFF
TGCGCCAGCAGCCAACCGAGGACAGGCCTTCGGACTGAAGCTTTCTTT
>TRBD1|TRBV7-9|TRBJ1-1|many
CASSLGTGTNTEAFF
TGTGCCAGCAGCTTAGGGACAGGAACAAACACTGAAGCTTTCTTT
>TRBD1|TRBV6-5|TRBJ1-1|NA
CASGPGGNTEAFF
TGTGCCAGCGGACCAGGGGGGAACACTGAAGCTTTCTTT
>NA|TRBV7-9|TRBJ2-7|NA
CASSFIGSRAGEQYF
TGTGCCAGCAGCTTCATCGGGAGTAGGGCGGGTGAGCAGTACTTC
>TRBD1|TRBV5-4|TRBJ1-4|once
CASSLGTVATNEKLFF
TGTGCCAGCAGCCTTGGGACAGTTGCAACTAATGAAAAACTGTTTTTT
>NA|TRBV11-2|TRBJ1-1|NA
CASSPSRGGALAFF
TGTGCCAGCAGCCCTTCCCGAGGAGGGGCTCTGGCTTTCTTT
>NA|TRBV10-1|TRBJ1-6|NA
CASSLSRGFVGCLPLHF
TGCGCCAGCAGTCTTTCTCGGGGTTTTGTGGGTTGTTTACCCCTCCACTTT
>TRBD2|TRBV27|TRBJ2-4|NA
CASSLGGRARSIQYF
TGTGCCAGCAGTTTGGGCGGGAGGGCCCGAAGCATTCAGTACTTC
>NA|TRBV28|TRBJ2-5|NA
CASSPPSLETQYF
TGTGCCAGCAGCCCCCCATCACTGGAGACCCAGTACTTC
>TRBD2|TRBV4-1|TRBJ2-7|NA
CASSPARLAGGLSYEQYF
TGCGCCAGCAGCCCCGCAAGGCTAGCGGGGGGCCTCTCCTACGAGCAGTACTTC
>NA|TRBV12-3/TRBV12-4|TRBJ1-1|NA
CASSYRMNTEAFF
TGTGCCAGCAGTTACAGGATGAACACTGAAGCTTTCTTT
>TRBD1|TRBV2|TRBJ2-7|NA
CASRTGGYEQYF
TGTGCCAGCAGGACAGGGGGCTACGAGCAGTACTTC
>TRBD1|TRBV2|TRBJ1-5|NA
CASSVRGLQPQHF
TGTGCCAGCAGTGTCAGGGGGCTGCAGCCCCAGCATTTT
>TRBD1|TRBV20-1|TRBJ1-2|NA
CSASERGEDRADYGYTF
TGCAGTGCTAGTGAAAGAGGGGAGGACAGGGCTGACTATGGCTACACCTTC
>TRBD1|TRBV27|TRBJ1-1|once
CASSYQGVDTEAFF
TGTGCCAGCAGTTATCAGGGGGTAGACACTGAAGCTTTCTTT
>NA|TRBV2|TRBJ1-2|NA
CASTQGYYGYTF
TGTGCCAGCACGCAGGGCTACTATGGCTACACCTTC
>TRBD1|TRBV11-3|TRBJ2-3|NA
CASSLGSGRGHADTQYF
TGTGCCAGCAGCTTAGGATCTGGCAGGGGGCATGCAGATACGCAGTATTTT
>NA|TRBV28|TRBJ1-5|NA
CATLPRSPRVVQPQHF
TGTGCCACCCTCCCGAGGTCGCCCAGGGTGGTTCAGCCCCAGCATTTT
>TRBD1|TRBV6-6|TRBJ2-2|once
CASSPQGAGTTGELFF
TGTGCCAGCAGTCCCCAGGGGGCGGGAACGACCGGGGAGCTGTTTTTT
>NA|TRBV6-6|TRBJ2-5|NA
CASSYFKGVAETQYF
TGTGCCAGCAGTTACTTCAAGGGGGTTGCGGAGACCCAGTACTTC
>TRBD1|TRBV28|TRBJ2-2|NA
CASSLSPGQAGTGELFF
TGTGCCAGCAGTTTGAGTCCGGGACAGGCGGGCACCGGGGAGCTGTTTTTT
>NA|TRBV2|TRBJ1-2|NA
CASKQSYGYTF
TGTGCCAGCAAACAGAGCTATGGCTACACCTTC
>NA|TRBV6-1|TRBJ1-5|NA
CASSEIGGLNQPQHF
TGTGCCAGCAGTGAAATCGGGGGACTTAATCAGCCCCAGCATTTT
>TRBD2|TRBV28|TRBJ2-5|once
CASSFPTSGGTLETQYF
TGTGCCAGCAGTTTCCCGACTAGCGGGGGGACCCTGGAGACCCAGTACTTC
>TRBD2|TRBV6-5|TRBJ2-7|NA
CASRLTSGSDYEQYF
TGTGCCAGCAGACTCACTAGCGGGAGTGACTACGAGCAGTACTTC
>TRBD2|TRBV30|TRBJ2-3|NA
CAWSYQSGRVFTDTQYF
TGTGCCTGGAGTTACCAAAGCGGGAGGGTTTTCACAGATACGCAGTATTTT
>NA|TRBV7-2|TRBJ1-6|NA
CASSLGPVHNSPLHF
TGTGCCAGCAGCTTAGGGCCAGTACATAATTCACCCCTCCACTTT
>NA|TRBV29-1|TRBJ1-3|NA
CSAAGVLTGNTIYF
TGCAGCGCCGCGGGAGTCCTAACTGGAAACACCATATATTTT
>TRBD1|TRBV28|TRBJ1-2|once
CASTLVWDSYGYTF
TGTGCCAGCACTCTGGTTTGGGACAGCTATGGCTACACCTTC
>NA|TRBV24-1|TRBJ1-5|NA
CATSDGGQPQHF
TGTGCCACCAGTGACGGGGGGCAGCCCCAGCATTTT
>TRBD1|TRBV30|TRBJ1-2|NA
CAWTGQGAYGYTF
TGTGCCTGGACTGGACAGGGGGCTTACGGCTACACCTTC
>TRBD2|TRBV5-1|TRBJ2-5|NA
CASSLAAGGETQYF
TGCGCCAGCAGCTTGGCCGCGGGAGGAGAGACCCAGTACTTC